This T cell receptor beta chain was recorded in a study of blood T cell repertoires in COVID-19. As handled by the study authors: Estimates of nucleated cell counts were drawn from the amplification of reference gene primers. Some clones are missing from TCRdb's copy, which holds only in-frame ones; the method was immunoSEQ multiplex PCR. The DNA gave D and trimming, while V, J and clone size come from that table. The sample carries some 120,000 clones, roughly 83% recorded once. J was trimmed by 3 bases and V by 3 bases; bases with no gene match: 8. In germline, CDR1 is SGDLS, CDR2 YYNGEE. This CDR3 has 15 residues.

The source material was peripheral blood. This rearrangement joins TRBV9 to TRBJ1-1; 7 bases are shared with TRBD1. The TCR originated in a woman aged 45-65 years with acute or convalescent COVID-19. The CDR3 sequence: CASSAQGRHDTEAFF. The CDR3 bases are TGTGCCAGCAGCGCACAGGGGCGTCATGACACTGAAGCTTTCTTT.